These 8 T cell receptor beta chains were all obtained from the same sample, sequenced in a study of T cell clonality in common variable immunodeficiency. Data came from immunoSEQ multiplex PCR; TCRdb stores just in-frame clones and leaves some out. This sample shows approximately 44,000 clones and no singletons; 8.5% to 12% rests with the ten largest. Sequenced input: peripheral blood mononuclear cells. These receptor sequences come from a person aged 18-69 years in good health.

This clone came up many times. Sequencing ends 3 residues short of the CDR3 end; the germline J gene provides the rest. V usage is TRBV5-1 and J usage is TRBJ1-1, with D unresolved. Germline V gene lookup returns CDR1 SGHRS and CDR2 YFSETQ. With 1 base removed from V and 3 bases from J, the gap between germline ends came to 10 bases. This CDR3 has 14 amino acids. The CDR3 bases that were read are TGCGCCAGCAGCTTGACCCCAAGGGACACTGAA. Translating it yields CASSLTPRDTE. The CDR3 as a whole reads CASSLTPRDTEAFF.

This clone was detected many times. The DNA ends 3 residues before the CDR3 does, and the rest of the CDR3 is filled in from the germline J gene. This chain uses TRBV29-1 with TRBJ1-2, with D perhaps TRBD1 (6 bases). The CDR3 is made up of 11 amino acids. Per germline, CDR1 SQVTM and CDR2 ANQGSEA. Deletions cut 6 bases from V and 7 bases from J, with 12 bases between. The CDR3 is CSVVTGFGYTF. CDR3 bases read: TGCAGCGTCGTCACAGGGTTTGGC.

This clone was seen repeatedly, ten times or more. Read coverage stops 3 residues before the CDR3 terminus; the germline J gene supplies the remainder. The chain uses TRBV19 and TRBJ2-3; unclear D gene. V dropped 5 bases and J dropped 1 base, with 10 bases sitting between them. The CDR3 has 14 residues. Germline V gene data show CDR1 as LNHDA and CDR2 as SQIVND (reference sequence). The CDR3 bases that were read are TGTGCCAGTAGTCCGTTACGGGGCACAGATACG. It codes for CASSPLRGTDT. The whole CDR3 protein reads CASSPLRGTDTQYF.

This clone was seen many times. The CDR3 bases that were read are TGCAGTGCTAGAGCCGGGACTAGCGGGAGGGATACG. It specifies CSARAGTSGRDT. The entire CDR3 reads CSARAGTSGRDTQYF. V gene TRBV20-1 combines with J gene TRBJ2-3, with TRBD2 identical over 15 bases. The read is 3 residues too short to cover the CDR3 end, so that end is filled in from the germline J gene. The CDR3 loop spans 15 amino acids. The germline V gene has CDR1 DFQATT and CDR2 SNEGSKA (reference sequence). The J segment lost 6 bases and the V segment lost 1 base, leaving 2 bases of the junction unmatched.

Many counts were recorded for this clone. CDR3 DNA, as far as it was read: TGTGCCAGCTCACCAGTACCGCCGACAAACTATGGC. Its protein product is CASSPVPPTNYG. In full, the CDR3 is CASSPVPPTNYGYTF. V usage is TRBV18 and J usage is TRBJ1-2; D remains ambiguous. The read falls 3 residues short of the CDR3 end, and the missing part is taken from the germline J gene. V was clipped by 2 bases and J by 2 bases, with 12 bases between them. The CDR3 has 15 amino acids. Per germline, CDR1 KGHSH and CDR2 LQKENI.

This clone was detected ten times or more. Sequencing ends 3 residues short of the CDR3 end; the germline J gene provides the rest. The V and J genes are TRBV13 and TRBJ1-1; tentatively, D is TRBD1 (6 bases). The CDR3 is 12 residues long. Per germline, CDR1 PRHDT and CDR2 FYEKMQ (reference sequence). CDR3 DNA (partial): TGTGCCAGCAGCTTGGGGGCGGGCAGC. Residues: CASSLGAGS. The full CDR3 protein reads CASSLGAGSAFF.

This clone was observed many times. The read is 3 residues too short to cover the CDR3 end, so that end is filled in from the germline J gene. The chain has TRBV5-1 and TRBJ1-2, with TRBD1 matching over 10 bases. The junction had 8 bases not matched to a gene; V was cut back by 5 bases and J by 4 bases. The germline V gene has CDR1 SGHRS and CDR2 YFSETQ. This CDR3 is 15 amino acids long. CDR3: CASRSGTGDVYGYTF. CDR3 DNA (partial): TGCGCCAGCAGGTCCGGGACAGGGGACGTCTATGGC. The full variable domain, its missing parts supplied by reference TRBV5-1 and TRBJ1-2, is KAGVTQTPRYLIKTRGQQVTLSCSPISGHRSVSWYQQTPGQGLQFLFEYFSETQRNKGNFPGRFSGRQFSNSRSEMNVSTLELGDSALYLCASRSGTGDVYGYTFGSGTRLTVV.

This clone was seen ten or more times. The read ends 3 residues before the CDR3 terminus; that terminus is restored from the germline J gene. The rearrangement joins TRBV6-4 to TRBJ2-3; possible D gene TRBD2, 5 bases. Per the germline V gene, CDR1 is MRHNA and CDR2 is SNTAGT. This CDR3 spans 14 amino acids. Trimming pared 8 bases from V and 0 bases from J, leaving 12 bases between. The sequenced CDR3 bases are TGTGCCAGCGCCACTAGTTCTAGCACAGATACG. This codes for CASATSSSTDT. The CDR3 in full is CASATSSSTDTQYF.